This T cell receptor beta chain comes out of a study of shared clonotypes between healthy human individuals. The authors ran the assay at deep level. Sorted-subset replicate PCR reactions were performed with roughly 200 ng DNA, corresponding to roughly 29,000 T cell genomes. Measured with immunoSEQ multiplex PCR; TCRdb has only the in-frame clones, and not every one. The sample has some 2.3 million clones, over 90% seen once; the top ten hold about 0.41%. Whole-study findings and limits: Naive CD4 clonotypes were shared across a handful of donors at 4.5% to 6.5%.

Comments on this clone: What it recognizes is unknown.

V was trimmed by 6 bases and J by 4 bases, leaving 9 bases between them. Germline CDR1 is SQVTM and CDR2 is ANQGSEA. This CDR3 is built from 11 residues. The receptor was derived from a man between 18 and 29 years old in good health. Some clones in this sample may be carry-over from other donors' samples. V usage is TRBV29-1 and J usage is TRBJ1-2; D not resolved. The source material was naive CD4+ T cells from PBMCs. The subset was: CD45RA+ positively selected. CDR3 in DNA: TGCAGCGTAAAACCCCTCTATGGCTACACCTTC. It codes for CSVKPLYGYTF.